The sequence of this TCR beta chain was determined in a study of blood T cell repertoires in COVID-19. Under the authors' procedure: From reference gene primer amplification, estimates of nucleated cell counts were derived. Libraries were prepared by immunoSEQ multiplex PCR; TCRdb keeps only in-frame clonotypes and omits some of them. V and J calls and clone size are as listed in that table; D and trimming were resolved from the DNA. The repertoire has about 110,000 clones, just over 75% of them found once; the top ten carry roughly 3.8%. The origin of this receptor is a woman aged 80 or over with acute or convalescent COVID-19. Input material: peripheral blood.

CDR3 sequence: CASSPASRNTEAFF. CDR3 coding DNA: TGTGCCAGCAGCCCCGCATCTAGGAACACTGAAGCTTTCTTT. The V and J genes are TRBV5-5 and TRBJ1-1, with D unclear. This CDR3 has 14 residues. V lost 4 bases to trimming and J lost 1 base, with 11 bases between them. CDR1 and CDR2 (germline): SGHKS, YYEKEE (reference sequence).